This TCR beta chain was identified in a study of CD8+CD57+ T cells in acquired aplastic anemia. Looked up from germline, CDR1 is SNHLY and CDR2 is FYNNEI. CDR3 length: 10 amino acids. Deletions cut 7 bases from V and 5 bases from J, with 5 bases between. Template material for TCR beta VDJ and CDR3 profiling consisted of genomic DNA. TCRdb analysed the reads with MiXCR anew, one entry per CDR3 protein. Here the sample spans just over 150,000 distinct CDR3 sequences, roughly 48% being singletons. Findings and limits, study-wide: A significant difference in CD8+ Simpson's diversity between patients and controls was not found. Found in both controls and patients were about 30 CD8+ CDR3 sequences.

The table lists this clonotype with a few counts. Its matching antigen is unknown. Patients picked for sequencing had shown CD8+CD57+ cell expansion detected by flow cytometry. There were no patients without severe acquired aplastic anemia. The sequence came from a human donor with aplastic anemia. V and J are TRBV2 and TRBJ2-5, with D unclear. Sequenced: sorted CD4+, CD8+, or CD8+CD57+ T cells (not recorded which) from PBMCs. The CDR3 DNA is TGTGCCAGCAAGGAGGAGACCCAGTACTTC. Translating gives CASKEETQYF. The entire variable domain, with the rest obtained from reference TRBV2 and TRBJ2-5, is as follows: EPEVTQTPSHQVTQMGQEVILRCVPISNHLYFYWYRQILGQKVEFLVSFYNNEISEKSEIFDDQFSVERPDGSNFTLKIRSTKLEDSAMYFCASKEETQYFGPGTRLLVL.